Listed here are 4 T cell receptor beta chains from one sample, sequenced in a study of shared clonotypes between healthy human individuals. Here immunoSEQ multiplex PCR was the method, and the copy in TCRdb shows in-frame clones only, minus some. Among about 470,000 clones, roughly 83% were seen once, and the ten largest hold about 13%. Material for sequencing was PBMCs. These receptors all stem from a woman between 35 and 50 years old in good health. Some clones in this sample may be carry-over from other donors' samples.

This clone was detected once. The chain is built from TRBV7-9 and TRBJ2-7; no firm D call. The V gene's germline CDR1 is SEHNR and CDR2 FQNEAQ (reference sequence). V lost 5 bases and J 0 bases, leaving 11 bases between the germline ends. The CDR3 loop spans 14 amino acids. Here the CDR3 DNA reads TGTGCCAGCAGCAATTTACAGAACTCCTACGAGCAGTACTTC. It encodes CASSNLQNSYEQYF.

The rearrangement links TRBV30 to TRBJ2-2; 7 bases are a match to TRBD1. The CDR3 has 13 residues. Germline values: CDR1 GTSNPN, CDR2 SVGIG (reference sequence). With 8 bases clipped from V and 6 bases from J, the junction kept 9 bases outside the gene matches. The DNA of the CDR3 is TGTGCCGGCTACAGGGGCAGGGCCGGGGAGCTGTTTTTT. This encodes CAGYRGRAGELFF. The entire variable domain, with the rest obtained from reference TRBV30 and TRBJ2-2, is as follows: SQTIHQWPATLVQPVGSPLSLECTVEGTSNPNLYWYRQAAGRGLQLLFYSVGIGQISSEVPQNLSASRPQDRQFILSSKKLLLSDSGFYLCAGYRGRAGELFFGEGSRLTVL.

The CDR3 DNA reads as TGTGCCAGTAGTATGGATGGGTACAATGAGCAGTTCTTC. It yields the protein CASSMDGYNEQFF. This sequence joins TRBV19 and TRBJ2-1; no clear D gene. The CDR3 has 13 residues. CDR1 is LNHDA, CDR2 SQIVND, per germline (reference sequence). V shed 3 bases and J shed 4 bases, with 7 bases lying between them.

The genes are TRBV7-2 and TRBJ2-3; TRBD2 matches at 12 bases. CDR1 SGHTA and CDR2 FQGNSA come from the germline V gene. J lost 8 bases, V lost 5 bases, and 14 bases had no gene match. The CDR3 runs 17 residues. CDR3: CASSHTTSGRPSGTQYF. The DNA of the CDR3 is TGTGCCAGCAGCCACACCACTAGCGGGAGGCCAAGTGGTACGCAGTATTTT.